These 15 T cell receptor beta chains were all obtained from the same sample, sequenced in a study of cytomegalovirus exposure and HLA in healthy donors (dated by TCRdb to the late 2010s). Preparation of the library involved the immunoSEQ multiplex PCR assay. The multiplex PCR relied on a mix of 60 forward primers for TCR Vbeta segments and 13 reverse primers for TCR Jbeta segments. Drawn from immuneACCESS, this table holds only the in-frame rearrangements with V and J called that TCRdb kept. Clones are partly lost; checked studies trace under half to an unresolved V gene and leave the rest unexplained. The sample profile shows 65,000 to 95,000 clones; about three quarters of them were found once. Jointly, the top ten make up just under 2.5% of the sample. The sample was PBMCs. The receptors derive from a male donor in good health and CMV-seropositive.

The chain uses TRBV9 and TRBJ1-1; D is possibly TRBD1 (6 bases). Germline CDR1 is SGDLS and CDR2 is YYNGEE. Trimming removed 4 bases from V and 1 base from J, with 20 bases in between. The CDR3 is made up of 17 amino acids. The CDR3 region is CASSLRCRGASNTEAFF. In nucleotides, the CDR3 is TGTGCCAGCAGCCTACGTTGCCGGGGGGCTTCGAACACTGAAGCTTTCTTT.

CDR3 protein: CASTNPGDNYGYTF. In DNA form, the CDR3 reads TGTGCCAGCACTAACCCGGGGGACAACTATGGCTACACCTTC. V gene TRBV28 combines with J gene TRBJ1-2; tentatively, D is TRBD1 (5 bases). This CDR3 has 14 residues. V lost 7 bases, J lost 2 bases, and 14 bases lay in between. Germline V gives CDR1 MDHEN, CDR2 SYDVKM.

This sequence joins TRBV2 and TRBJ1-2, with TRBD1 as a possible D gene (5 bases). The CDR3 is 14 amino acids. Germline V lookup: CDR1 SNHLY, CDR2 FYNNEI. The V end lost 10 bases, the J end lost 7 bases, and 22 bases lay between the germline ends. This CDR3 reads CATTTGGLWGGYTF. The CDR3 nucleotides read TGTGCCACCACGACCGGGGGTTTGTGGGGTGGCTACACCTTC.

The CDR3 sequence is CASSPTTLPSADQFF. CDR3 DNA: TGTGCCAGCAGCCCTACCACCTTACCTAGTGCTGATCAGTTCTTC. The chain uses TRBV27 and TRBJ2-1; D uncertain. The V end was cut by 6 bases, the J end by 13 bases, with 25 bases between. The CDR3 is 15 amino acids. Per the germline V gene, CDR1 is MNHEY and CDR2 is SMNVEV (reference sequence).

The rearrangement joins TRBV7-3 to TRBJ2-1; the D is unclear. Per the germline V gene, CDR1 is SGHTA and CDR2 is FQGTGA. This CDR3 comprises 14 residues. V was clipped by 0 bases and J by 6 bases, with 9 bases between them. This CDR3 is CASSLTAGLNEQFF. The DNA for the CDR3 is TGTGCCAGCAGCTTAACGGCTGGGCTCAATGAGCAGTTCTTC.

The V and J genes are TRBV6-1 and TRBJ2-7, with 7 bases that match TRBD1. This CDR3 spans 14 amino acids. The V segment lost 6 bases and the J segment 0 bases; nucleotides outside the gene matches: 5. Germline V gene lookup returns CDR1 MNHNS and CDR2 SASEGT. The CDR3 nucleotides read TGTGCCAGCAGAGTACAGGGGACCTCCTACGAGCAGTACTTC. It translates to CASRVQGTSYEQYF.

The V and J genes are TRBV9 and TRBJ1-1; 7 bases line up with TRBD1. The CDR3 is 14 residues long. The J segment lost 1 base and the V segment lost 5 bases, leaving 5 bases of the junction unmatched. CDR1 and CDR2 (germline): SGDLS, YYNGEE. This CDR3 is CASSKNRGNTEAFF. DNA of the CDR3: TGTGCCAGCAGTAAAAACAGGGGGAACACTGAAGCTTTCTTT.

A note on this clone: The same CDR3 is also encoded by other DNA sequences in this sample. V is TRBV18 and J is TRBJ1-5; D gene uncertain. The CDR3 runs to 13 residues. Germline loops: CDR1 KGHSH, CDR2 LQKENI. V was clipped by 3 bases and J by 4 bases, with 7 bases between them. CDR3 sequence reads: CASSPGGNQPQHF. In DNA, the CDR3 is TGTGCCAGCTCACCGGGCGGGAATCAGCCCCAGCATTTT.

The V gene is TRBV19, the J gene TRBJ2-1; D might be TRBD2 (6 bases). Germline CDR1 is LNHDA and CDR2 is SQIVND (reference sequence). Trimming left V 0 bases short and J 0 bases short, with 15 bases between. The CDR3 sequence is 18 residues long. In DNA, the CDR3 is TGTGCCAGTAGTATAGACCAGCGGAGGGCAAGCTCCTACAATGAGCAGTTCTTC. It translates to CASSIDQRRASSYNEQFF.

A few counts support this clone. V gene TRBV5-8 combines with J gene TRBJ2-4, with D perhaps TRBD1 (6 bases). Per the germline V gene, CDR1 is SGHTS and CDR2 is YDEGEE. There are 16 residues in the CDR3. V lost 4 bases and J 0 bases, leaving 14 bases between the germline ends. The CDR3 DNA follows: TGTGCCAGCAGCAGCGAGGGGGAACTAGCCAAAAACATTCAGTACTTC. Translating gives CASSSEGELAKNIQYF.

The V and J genes are TRBV4-1 and TRBJ1-2; TRBD1 might be the D (6 bases). The germline CDR1 and CDR2 sequences are MGHRA and YSYEKL. CDR3 length: 13 amino acids. The V gene lost 2 bases and the J gene lost 11 bases, with 15 bases spanning the gap. CDR3 DNA: TGCGCCAGCAGCCAAACGGGGGGCGGGGGTTACACCTTC. It yields the protein CASSQTGGGGYTF.

This clone was detected only a few times. The chain uses TRBV4-3 and TRBJ1-1; TRBD1 might be the D (6 bases). Trimming pared 1 base from V and 6 bases from J, leaving 9 bases between. The CDR3 consists of 13 residues. Germline V CDR1 and CDR2: LGHNA, YSLEER. The CDR3 here is CASSQAGVPEAFF. In nucleotides, the CDR3 is TGCGCCAGCAGCCAAGCAGGGGTACCTGAAGCTTTCTTT.

The gene calls are TRBV10-3 and TRBJ2-7; TRBD2 matches at 13 bases. CDR3 size: 17 residues. V gave up 6 bases and J gave up 6 bases; unmatched junction bases: 14. CDR1 is ENHRY, CDR2 SYGVKD, per germline. The DNA for the CDR3 is TGTGCCATCAGAGCCGGGACTAGCGGGACCCCCTCGCGCGAGCAGTACTTC. This translates into CAIRAGTSGTPSREQYF.

This clone was picked up one time. The chain carries TRBV9 and TRBJ1-1, with D possibly matching TRBD1 (6 bases). Germline V gene lookup returns CDR1 SGDLS and CDR2 YYNGEE. CDR3 size: 14 residues. Trimming shortened V by 4 bases and J by 4 bases, and 14 bases separated the two germline ends. DNA of the CDR3: TGTGCCAGCAGCCCAACCACAGGGAGCACTGAAGCTTTCTTT. This encodes CASSPTTGSTEAFF.

The chain joins TRBV27 to TRBJ1-5; weak D call: TRBD1 (5 bases). This CDR3 has 17 residues. The germline V gene has CDR1 MNHEY and CDR2 SMNVEV (reference sequence). V gave up 5 bases and J gave up 1 base, with 18 bases separating them. The CDR3 protein is CASSLTNRGGSNQPQHF. DNA of the CDR3: TGTGCCAGCAGTCTTACGAATAGGGGAGGAAGCAATCAGCCCCAGCATTTT.